This passage covers 15 T cell receptor beta chains from one sample sequenced in a study of molecular identifiers for immune sequencing clone quantification. TCRdb re-called the PCR reads with MiXCR, one entry per CDR3 protein. The sample records nearly 650,000 distinct CDR3 sequences, 25% being singletons. Sequences were obtained from naive CD8+ T cells from blood, with Jurkat cell RNA spiked in. Indicated subset: FACS-sorted CD8+CD4-CCR7+CD45RA+ naive T cells. The source of these receptors is a human donor in good health. Some libraries in this study had Jurkat cell RNA spiked in.

A word on this clonotype: This is likely a read error, given that the CDR3 carries no conserved phenylalanine or tryptophan at its end. This chain joins TRBV6-2 or TRBV6-3 and TRBJ1-6, with D hard to call. Deletions cut 8 bases from V and 8 bases from J, with 16 bases between. Germline V gene lookup returns CDR1 MNHEY and CDR2 SVGEGT. The CDR3 loop spans 14 amino acids. CDR3 sequence (DNA): TGTGCCAGCTTGGACCCACTCGAGGATTCACCCCTCCACTAT. Translated, it gives CASLDPLEDSPLHY.

Comment on this clonotype: A read error is possible here, since a much larger clone lies one base away. The chain couples TRBV6-6 to TRBJ2-3, with D tentatively TRBD2 (6 bases). The CDR3 has 18 residues. Germline assignment: CDR1 MNHNY and CDR2 SVGAGI (reference sequence). The V end lost 11 bases, the J end lost 2 bases, and 29 bases lay between the germline ends. The CDR3 here is CACRGTHGGRQFTDTQYF. The CDR3 DNA sequence: TGTGCCTGCCGAGGCACCCACGGGGGACGCCAATTCACAGATACGCAGTATTTT.

This clonotype was seen more than once but under ten times. The chain is built from TRBV28 and TRBJ2-1; 10 bases fit TRBD2. CDR1 is MDHEN and CDR2 is SYDVKM in the germline V gene. The V gene end was trimmed by 6 bases and the J gene end by 4 bases; junction bases not matched to a gene: 6. The CDR3 has 15 amino acids. CDR3 DNA sequence: TGTGCCAGCAGACTAGGACTAGCGGTGTACAATGAGCAGTTCTTC. This encodes CASRLGLAVYNEQFF.

The chain combines TRBV6-5 with TRBJ2-5; 9 bases match TRBD2. Losses at the gene ends were 5 bases for V and 4 bases for J; bases not matched to a gene: 8. The CDR3 sequence is 15 residues long. The germline V gene has CDR1 MNHEY and CDR2 SVGAGI. In DNA, the CDR3 is TGTGCCAGCAGTACCTTAGCGGGAGCCCTAGAGACCCAGTACTTC. It is translated as CASSTLAGALETQYF.

Concerning this clonotype itself: A much larger clone is a single base away; this may be a read error. This CDR3 reads CASSPSGGPQETQYF. The CDR3 coding sequence is TGTGCCAGCAGCCCTAGCGGGGGGCCTCAAGAGACCCAGTACTTC. The chain recombines TRBV7-9 with TRBJ2-5, with 11 bases matching TRBD2. Looked up from germline, CDR1 is SEHNR and CDR2 is FQNEAQ (reference sequence). The CDR3 runs 15 residues. V was pared by 5 bases and J by 2 bases, with 4 bases of the junction left unmatched.

This clonotype was recorded at least ten times. V usage is TRBV6-6 and J usage is TRBJ2-7, with D unclear. From germline, CDR1 is MNHNY and CDR2 SVGAGI (reference sequence). The CDR3 extends over 10 amino acids. V shed 8 bases and J shed 6 bases, with 8 bases lying between them. The CDR3 nucleotides are TGTGCCAGCTTCGCAGGCGAGCAGTACTTC. It translates to CASFAGEQYF.

Remarks on this clonotype: A read error may explain this, as a much larger clone is one base away. The V gene is TRBV6-1, the J gene TRBJ2-7; TRBD1 is a possible D gene (6 bases). The CDR3 runs to 17 residues. The germline V gene encodes CDR1 MNHNS and CDR2 SASEGT. V was clipped by 7 bases and J by 2 bases, with 24 bases between them. The DNA for the CDR3 is TGTGCCAGCACTACCCGGGACACTGCTGCAATACCCTACGAGCAGTACTTC. Its translation: CASTTRDTAAIPYEQYF.

The chain couples TRBV6-5 to TRBJ2-7; 9 bases fit TRBD2. CDR1 is MNHEY and CDR2 is SVGAGI in the germline V gene. The CDR3 runs 15 residues. The trim removed 4 bases at V and 2 bases at J, leaving 6 bases unmatched. Here the CDR3 reads CASSSRTSAAYEQYF. In DNA, the CDR3 is TGTGCCAGCAGTTCTCGGACTAGCGCCGCCTACGAGCAGTACTTC.

The sample holds many counts of this clonotype. The rearrangement joins TRBV28 to TRBJ2-3, with 11 bases matching TRBD2. The V gene's germline CDR1 is MDHEN and CDR2 SYDVKM. Trimming cost V 1 base and J 0 bases; bases outside gene matches: 6. CDR3 size: 18 residues. CDR3 amino acids: CASSLLFGTSGSTDTQYF. The CDR3 region has the DNA TGTGCCAGCAGTTTATTGTTCGGGACTAGCGGAAGCACAGATACGCAGTATTTT.

Ten or more counts support this clonotype. V gene TRBV5-1 combines with J gene TRBJ1-1, with a weak D call TRBD1 (5 bases). Trimming cost V 3 bases and J 0 bases, with 12 bases left between them. Germline loops: CDR1 SGHRS, CDR2 YFSETQ. The CDR3 length is 15 residues. CDR3 sequence: CASSSSQGMNTEAFF. DNA for the CDR3: TGCGCCAGCAGCTCCTCTCAGGGCATGAACACTGAAGCTTTCTTT.

This clonotype came up many times. The V gene is TRBV11-2, the J gene TRBJ2-7; D is uncertain. The CDR3 length is 12 residues. V lost 1 base and J 7 bases, leaving 8 bases between the germline ends. Germline CDR1 and CDR2: SGHAT and FQNNGV. CDR3 sequence: CASSLGGKEQYF. In nucleotides, the CDR3 is TGTGCCAGCAGCTTAGGGGGTAAGGAGCAGTACTTC.

In its sample, this clonotype was seen many times. The chain employs TRBV24-1 and TRBJ2-1, with D unclear. V was shortened by 6 bases and J by 4 bases, with 9 bases between the two germline ends. The CDR3 spans 13 residues. CDR1 KGHDR and CDR2 SFDVKD come from the germline V gene. CDR3 in DNA: TGTGCCACCAGTCTGGTCGGGTACAATGAGCAGTTCTTC. Amino acids: CATSLVGYNEQFF.

Remarks on this clonotype: The junction differs from germline at one of its ends, possibly a read error. This chain uses TRBV10-1 with TRBJ2-3; D is unclear. Germline V CDR1 and CDR2: WNHNN, SYGVQD (reference sequence). This CDR3 is built from 12 residues. CDR3 sequence: CASSEDTATQYF. Here the CDR3 DNA reads TGCGCCAGCAGTGAGGACACAGCTACGCAGTATTTT.

This clonotype was counted many times. The chain has TRBV19 and TRBJ1-1; the D is unclear. With 3 bases removed from V and 0 bases from J, the gap between germline ends came to 20 bases. Germline values: CDR1 LNHDA, CDR2 SQIVND (reference sequence). The CDR3 runs to 18 residues. CDR3 DNA sequence: TGTGCCAGTAGTATTGACATGGCGGGAAAAACCGTGAACACTGAAGCTTTCTTT. Translated, it gives CASSIDMAGKTVNTEAFF.

The table lists this clonotype with a few counts. The chain combines TRBV7-9 with TRBJ1-4, with 7 bases lining up with TRBD1. The CDR3 is 16 residues long. From germline, CDR1 is SEHNR and CDR2 FQNEAQ (reference sequence). With 5 bases clipped from V and 8 bases from J, the junction kept 14 bases outside the gene matches. CDR3 sequence: CASSELQTGWGEKLFF. CDR3 DNA sequence: TGTGCCAGCAGCGAACTCCAGACAGGGTGGGGAGAAAAACTGTTTTTT.